The clone carrying this T cell receptor (beta chain) was found a few times. Antigen: not known. The data were obtained in a study of blood T cells in healthy people across ages. Points from the study as a whole: Diversity was estimated from one million T cells, and these estimates were considered underestimates.

A sample-barcoded 5' primer and a J-beta primer mix were used in a second PCR of about 7 to 12 cycles. One entry per CDR3 protein results from TCRdb running MiXCR on the 5' RACE reads. The table lists 800,000 to 950,000 distinct CDR3 sequences, about 48% of them singletons. The receptor's source is a man aged 25-40 years in good health. The specimen was blood.

CDR3 sequence: CASKPGGRNEQFF. CDR3 DNA sequence: TGTGCCAGCAAGCCGGGGGGGAGGAATGAGCAGTTCTTC. The chain links TRBV6-1 to TRBJ2-1; 8 bases agree with TRBD2. Germline CDR1 reads MNHNS; CDR2 reads SASEGT. This CDR3 spans 13 amino acids. V lost 7 bases, J lost 7 bases, and 6 bases stayed unmatched.